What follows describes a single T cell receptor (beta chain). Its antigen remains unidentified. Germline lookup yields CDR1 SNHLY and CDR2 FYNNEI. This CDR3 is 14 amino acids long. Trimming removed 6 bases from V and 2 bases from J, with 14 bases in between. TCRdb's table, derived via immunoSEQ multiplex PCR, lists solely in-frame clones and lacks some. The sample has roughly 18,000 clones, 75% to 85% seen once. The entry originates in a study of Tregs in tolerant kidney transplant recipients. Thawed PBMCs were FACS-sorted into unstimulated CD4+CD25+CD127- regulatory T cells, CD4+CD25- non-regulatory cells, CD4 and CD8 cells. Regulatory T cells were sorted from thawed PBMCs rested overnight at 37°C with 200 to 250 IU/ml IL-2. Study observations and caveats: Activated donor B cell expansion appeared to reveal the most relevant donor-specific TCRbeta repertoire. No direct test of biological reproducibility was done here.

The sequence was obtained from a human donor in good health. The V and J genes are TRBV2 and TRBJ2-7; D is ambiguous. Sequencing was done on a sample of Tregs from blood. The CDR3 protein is CASRPGRTAYEQYF. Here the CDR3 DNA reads TGTGCCAGCAGACCGGGCAGGACGGCCTACGAGCAGTACTTC.